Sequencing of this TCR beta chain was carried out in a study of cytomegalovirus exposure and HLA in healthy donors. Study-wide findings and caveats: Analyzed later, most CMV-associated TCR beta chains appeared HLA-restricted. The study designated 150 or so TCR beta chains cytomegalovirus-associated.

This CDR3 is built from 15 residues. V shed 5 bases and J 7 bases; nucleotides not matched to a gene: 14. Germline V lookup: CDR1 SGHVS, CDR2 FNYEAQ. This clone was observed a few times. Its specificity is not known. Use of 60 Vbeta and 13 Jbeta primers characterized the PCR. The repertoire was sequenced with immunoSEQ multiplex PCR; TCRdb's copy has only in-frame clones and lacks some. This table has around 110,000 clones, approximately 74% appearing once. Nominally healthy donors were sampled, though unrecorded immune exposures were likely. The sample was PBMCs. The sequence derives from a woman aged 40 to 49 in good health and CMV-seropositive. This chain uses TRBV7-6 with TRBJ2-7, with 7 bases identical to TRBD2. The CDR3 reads CASSPPRGEGGEQYF. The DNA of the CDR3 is TGTGCCAGCAGCCCCCCCCGTGGGGAGGGTGGGGAGCAGTACTTC.